This TCR beta chain was retrieved from a study of T-cell reconstitution after alpha-beta-depleted transplantation in children. Using unique molecular identifiers, the investigators prepared the TCRbeta library. TCRdb analysed the PCR reads with MiXCR anew, one entry per CDR3 protein. The repertoire has around 45,000 distinct CDR3 sequences, roughly 50% of them found once; the top ten carry around two fifths. This CDR3 comprises 15 residues. Germline loops: CDR1 ENHRY, CDR2 SYGVKD. Between the trimmed V and J ends, which lost 4 bases and 0 bases, there was a span of 12 bases. This sequence was found in a boy in the first two years of life with SCID, due to receive a stem cell transplant. The chain uses TRBV10-3 and TRBJ1-1; unclear D gene. The starting material was peripheral blood, obtained before TCRalphabeta/CD19-depleted stem cell transplant. This chain's CDR3 is CAISGGVGMNTEAFF. The CDR3 region has the DNA TGTGCCATCAGTGGTGGGGTAGGTATGAACACTGAAGCTTTCTTT.